This T cell receptor beta chain was captured by sequencing in a study of OX40 agonist ivuxolimab in advanced cancers. Regarding the research as a whole: Ivuxolimab was a fully human IgG2 agonistic monoclonal antibody targeting the costimulatory receptor OX40 (CD134). Intravenous ivuxolimab was administered to patients every 2 weeks at six dose levels: 0.01, 0.1, 0.3, 1.5, 3 and 10 mg/kg. Of the approximately 54 patients in dose escalation, 19 had hepatocellular carcinoma, approximately 15 had melanoma, 9 had renal cell carcinoma and 9 had head and neck cancer. A male proportion of 75% to 85% and a mean age of about 60 years, ranging from about 23 to 90, were recorded for the dose-escalation cohort. Patients were allowed to have had prior anti-PD-1, anti-PD-L1 or anti-CTLA-4 therapy, and 30% to 50% of the dose-escalation patients had previously received checkpoint inhibitors. Partial responses occurred in three dose-escalation patients: two with cutaneous melanoma and one with hepatocellular carcinoma. Peripheral TCRbeta sequencing aimed to test whether ivuxolimab altered TCR sequence diversity and caused clonal T-cell expansion. The monotherapy dose-escalation portion (N ≈ 56 patients) of the phase I ivuxolimab trial is reported in the paper. The paper as a whole reports these results and caveats: Low levels of normalized T-cell clonal expansion were also seen in some patients who did not respond. At doses from 0.1 to 3.0 mg/kg, clonal expansion was seen in both CD4+ and CD8+ blood T cells between baseline and week 6. In partial responders in the 0.1-3.0 mg/kg groups, normalized peripheral clonal expansion was found to be among the lowest, especially among CD8+ T cells. The antigen specificity of the clonally expanded peripheral T cells was not determined. After ivuxolimab, more expanded clones were found on average in CD8+ T cells than in CD4+ T cells.

This clone was seen once. Its antigen has not been determined. Within one base of it there is no much larger clone, and no base qualities were kept. Reading the germline V gene gives CDR1 SGHDT and CDR2 YYEEEE. Trimming removed 1 base from V and 10 bases from J, leaving 11 bases between the germline ends. Reading from cysteine to phenylalanine, the CDR3 counts 13 amino acids. CDR3 DNA is the only sequence kept; it has 39 bases, read in frame from the first base. Patients with autoimmune disease history or receiving systemic immunosuppression were excluded from the trial. In every dose cohort, peripheral blood was drawn for TCR sequencing at baseline, cycle 4 day 1, and cycle 7 day 1. Samples were obtained from an open-label, multicenter, first-in-human phase I dose-escalation trial of ivuxolimab. Adults with locally advanced or metastatic melanoma, renal cell carcinoma, hepatocellular carcinoma or head and neck squamous cell carcinoma were enrolled in the trial. Before TCR sequencing, CD4+ T cells and CD8+ T cells from peripheral blood were sorted into separate populations.

Genomic DNA was extracted from sorted cells for sequencing of the TCRbeta CDR3 region. TCRbeta CDR3 regions were sequenced using the immunoSEQ Assay. The table comes from immuneACCESS by way of TCRdb, which keeps in-frame sequences with V and J called. Part of the clones is missing from these tables; in studies checked, under half for an unresolved V gene and the rest for unknown reasons. This sample lists 25,000 to 30,000 clones; roughly 80% were detected once. Roughly a fifth of the sample belongs to the ten largest clones. The chain employs TRBV5-6 and TRBJ2-2; no D segment can be confidently identified. The TCR sequence derives from an adult with an advanced solid tumor such as melanoma, head and neck, liver or kidney cancer. The starting material was CD4+ or CD8+ T cells sorted from blood, obtained in a trial of the OX40 agonist ivuxolimab. The DNA sequence is as follows: TGTGCCAGCAGCTTGTATGGGGTGACGGAGCTGTTTTTT. Translated, this is CASSLYGVTELFF.